Below are 17 T cell receptor beta chains sequenced from a single sample in a study of cytomegalovirus exposure and HLA in healthy donors. It was with 60 Vbeta and 13 Jbeta primers that the PCR ran. Generated by immunoSEQ multiplex PCR, the TCRdb table keeps only in-frame clones and is missing some. The table lists about 120,000 clones, over 65% of them singletons, with roughly 0.9% in the top ten. Sequenced material: PBMCs. Receptors originate from a woman in her 30s in good health and CMV-seronegative.

V is TRBV25-1 and J is TRBJ2-1, with 7 bases fitting TRBD2. J was trimmed by 3 bases and V by 6 bases; bases with no gene match: 5. CDR3 length: 14 amino acids. Germline CDR1 is MGHDK and CDR2 is SYGVNS. The CDR3 DNA follows: TGTGCCAGCAGCGACGGGACTAACTACAATGAGCAGTTCTTC. This encodes CASSDGTNYNEQFF.

This chain links TRBV27 with TRBJ2-2; D not certain. The CDR3 consists of 13 residues. CDR1 is MNHEY, CDR2 SMNVEV, per germline (reference sequence). V was shortened by 5 bases and J by 6 bases, with 10 bases between the two germline ends. CDR3 region: CASSLVGAGELFF. The DNA of the CDR3 is TGTGCCAGCAGTCTCGTCGGAGCCGGGGAGCTGTTTTTT.

CDR3 sequence: CASSSAAPGNTIYF. In DNA, the CDR3 is TGTGCCAGCAGTTCGGCCGCTCCCGGGAACACCATATATTTT. The chain couples TRBV6-5 to TRBJ1-3; D gene unclear. The germline V and J ends were trimmed by 4 bases and 7 bases, with 14 bases remaining between them. The CDR3 covers 14 residues. Germline V CDR1 and CDR2: MNHEY, SVGAGI.

This clone came up a few times. The chain recombines TRBV6-1 with TRBJ1-1; no clear D gene. The CDR3 length is 13 residues. V lost 6 bases and J lost 2, with 10 bases in between. CDR1 and CDR2 from the germline V gene are MNHNS and SASEGT. CDR3 DNA: TGTGCCAGCAGGTCCCGGGATAACACTGAAGCTTTCTTT. Protein product: CASRSRDNTEAFF.

The chain's CDR3 is CASSPGGGQNTEAFF. The CDR3 DNA reads TGTGCCAGCAGCCCCGGGGGGGGCCAGAACACTGAAGCTTTCTTT. This sequence joins TRBV9 and TRBJ1-1, with D perhaps matching TRBD1 (6 bases). Deletions cut 4 bases from V and 1 base from J, with 14 bases between. The CDR3 extends over 15 amino acids. CDR1 SGDLS and CDR2 YYNGEE come from the germline V gene.

The rearrangement links TRBV11-2 to TRBJ1-1; D is unclear. The CDR3 runs 14 residues. Germline CDR1 SGHAT, CDR2 FQNNGV. V lost 5 bases, J lost 7 bases, and 17 bases lay in between. CDR3 residues: CASSRGHSGYEAFF. The DNA for the CDR3 is TGTGCCAGCAGCCGCGGCCATTCGGGTTATGAAGCTTTCTTT.

This chain joins TRBV10-1 and TRBJ2-5; perhaps TRBD1 as D (5 bases). Trimming cost V 8 bases and J 0 bases, with 10 bases left between them. The CDR3 has 13 residues. CDR1 and CDR2 from the germline V gene are WNHNN and SYGVQD (reference sequence). The CDR3 reads CASDLGHQETQYF. The CDR3 DNA reads as TGCGCCAGCGATTTGGGGCACCAAGAGACCCAGTACTTC.

The V call is TRBV19, the J call TRBJ1-1; 10 nucleotides agree with TRBD1. The CDR3 spans 14 residues. Germline V CDR1 and CDR2: LNHDA, SQIVND (reference sequence). Germline trimming cut 2 bases from V and 10 bases from J; bases unmatched to any gene: 7. CDR3 in amino acids: CASSIRQGARGAFF. CDR3 DNA: TGTGCCAGTAGTATAAGACAGGGGGCTCGGGGAGCTTTCTTT.

The CDR3 spells CASSLVWGREGTEAFF. In DNA form, the CDR3 reads TGCGCCAGCAGCTTGGTGTGGGGGAGGGAAGGAACTGAAGCTTTCTTT. V is TRBV5-1 and J is TRBJ1-1; D is possibly TRBD1 (5 bases). CDR3 size: 16 residues. V gave up 0 bases and J gave up 5 bases, with 17 bases separating them. Germline CDR1 and CDR2: SGHRS and YFSETQ.

The chain joins TRBV30 to TRBJ1-3; 7 bases match TRBD1. The CDR3 covers 17 residues. From germline, CDR1 is GTSNPN and CDR2 SVGIG (reference sequence). With V trimmed by 1 base and J by 4 bases, 13 bases remained unmatched. The CDR3 region is CAWSASFPTGLGNTIYF. The CDR3 coding sequence is TGTGCCTGGAGTGCCTCTTTTCCGACAGGGTTGGGAAACACCATATATTTT.

This chain uses TRBV5-1 with TRBJ2-1; TRBD2 matches at 13 bases. Germline V gene data show CDR1 as SGHRS and CDR2 as YFSETQ. V shed 7 bases and J 4 bases; nucleotides not matched to a gene: 2. The CDR3 spans 14 residues. The CDR3 coding sequence is TGCGCCAGCCAACTAGCGGGAGGGTACAATGAGCAGTTCTTC. It specifies CASQLAGGYNEQFF.

This chain uses TRBV7-2 with TRBJ1-2; TRBD1 aligns across 9 bases. Germline V gives CDR1 SGHTA, CDR2 FQGNSA. V dropped 5 bases and J dropped 7; count of bases not matched to a gene: 8. The CDR3 is made up of 14 amino acids. The CDR3 DNA follows: TGTGCCAGCAGCCGACTCACAGGGGGCAGTGGCTACACCTTC. The encoded protein is CASSRLTGGSGYTF.

This chain joins TRBV7-2 and TRBJ1-2; D unresolved. Trimming pared 1 base from V and 4 bases from J, leaving 10 bases between. CDR3 length: 14 amino acids. Per germline, CDR1 SGHTA and CDR2 FQGNSA. CDR3 nucleotide sequence: TGTGCCAGCAGCTTAGTACAGAGTGGCTATGGCTACACCTTC. Its translation is CASSLVQSGYGYTF.

The CDR3 DNA reads TGTGCCACAAATCGGGGCCAAACTAGCGGGCCCAATGAGCAGTTCTTC. It encodes CATNRGQTSGPNEQFF. This chain connects TRBV7-9 to TRBJ2-1; 9 bases align to TRBD2. This CDR3 comprises 16 residues. The V gene's germline CDR1 is SEHNR and CDR2 FQNEAQ (reference sequence). Trimming removed 10 bases from V and 6 bases from J; junction bases left unmatched: 16.

This clone was seen a single time. The chain recombines TRBV18 with TRBJ1-1; D call uncertain. V was cut by 3 bases and J by 8 bases, with 19 bases left in between. The CDR3 runs to 15 residues. In germline, CDR1 is KGHSH, CDR2 LQKENI. The CDR3 reads CASSPVPLNREEAFF. CDR3 in DNA: TGTGCCAGCTCACCGGTCCCGCTGAATAGGGAGGAAGCTTTCTTT.

V and J are TRBV6-5 and TRBJ1-5; D unresolved. In germline, CDR1 is MNHEY, CDR2 SVGAGI. V lost 4 bases to trimming and J lost 0 bases, with 10 bases between them. The CDR3 consists of 15 residues. For the CDR3, the DNA is TGTGCCAGCAGTTTAACGGGATATAGCAATCAGCCCCAGCATTTT. Translation gives CASSLTGYSNQPQHF.

This chain uses TRBV11-3 with TRBJ1-1; D is uncertain. Trimming took 0 bases from V and 2 from J, leaving 4 bases between them. Germline V gives CDR1 SGHNT, CDR2 YENEEA. The CDR3 totals 13 residues. CDR3 DNA: TGTGCCAGCAGCTTAGAGGGCAACACTGAAGCTTTCTTT. Protein: CASSLEGNTEAFF.